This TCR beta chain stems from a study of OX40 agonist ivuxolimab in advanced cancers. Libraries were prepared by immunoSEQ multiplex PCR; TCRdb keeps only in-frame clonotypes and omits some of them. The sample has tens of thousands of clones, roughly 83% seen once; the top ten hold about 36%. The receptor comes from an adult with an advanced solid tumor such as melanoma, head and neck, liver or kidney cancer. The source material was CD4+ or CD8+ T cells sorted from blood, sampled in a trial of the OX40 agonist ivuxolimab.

CDR3 DNA: TGTGCCAGCAGCTTAAGTAGCAATCAGCCCCAGCATTTT. It encodes CASSLSSNQPQHF. This chain uses TRBV7-6 with TRBJ1-5; D uncertain. CDR1 SGHVS and CDR2 FNYEAQ come from the germline V gene. There are 13 residues in the CDR3. Trimming took off 2 bases at V and 0 bases at J, with 2 bases between the two ends.